Listed here is a single T cell receptor (beta chain). Its antigen is unknown. The record has no base qualities; no much larger clone is one base away. The CDR3 numbers 11 residues from cysteine through phenylalanine. This entry keeps only the CDR3 DNA: 33 bases, framed from base 1. The germline V gene gives CDR1 as MNHEY and CDR2 as SVGEGT. V and J are truncated by 5 bases and 0 bases respectively, leaving an intervening sequence of 2 bases. This sample was taken from a study of human T cells and chemical hapten exposure (dated by TCRdb to about 2021). Describing the broader study: For sensitization, 2% DPC in acetone was applied to a 2 cm by 2 cm area of upper inner arm skin. Throughout the approximately 26-week study period, patients were also given weekly therapeutic DPC doses on the scalp. Patch testing on the upper back used Finn chambers containing 0.01% DPC, with scoring done after 6 days according to International Contact Dermatitis Research Group standards. The mostly female patient cohort included alopecia areata with under or over 50% scalp involvement, alopecia totalis and alopecia universalis. Libraries were pooled for sequencing, and variation in per-sample TCR yields was attributed mainly to small differences in library volumes within the pool. In alopecia patients, the study followed how the peripheral blood TCR repertoire changed in vivo over primary and secondary sensitization to diphenylcyclopropenone (DPC), a hapten. Blood was sampled from patients pre-sensitization (week 0) and at 2, 6 and about 24 weeks after DPC sensitization. For TCR sequencing, blood came from 25 to 35 alopecia patients at anywhere from one to four time points (pre-sensitization, 2, 6 and 24 weeks).

Library method: RACE. The reads were generated on a NextSeq 500. Library preparation attached unique molecular identifiers to individual cDNA molecules for quantitative, reproducible TCR counting. Each blood RNA sample was used to sequence both TCR alpha and TCR beta chains. The authors' analysis ran thus. A median of about 87,000 TCRs per sample was observed, with a range of roughly 23,224 to 700,000. The Decombinator software suite was used to annotate the V, J and CDR3 of the TCR reads. To make PS versus PT1 abundance plots, every sample was subsampled to the same number of TCRs (28,000). Expanded TCRs were defined as absent before sensitization and observed at least eight times at the 2-week time point. Clones were called with MiXCR by TCRdb after fastp trimmed the public reads at Q25, and only in-frame beta chains were retained. Each CDR3 protein appears once, grouped with its most common genes and DNA. The V and J calls were not made by the authors but by TCRdb's processing. Recorded for this sample are about 100,000 distinct CDR3 sequences; about 11% of them occurred a single time. The top ten clones comprise under 4.5% of the sample.

Overall study results and their limits: DPC sensitization did not change the number of TCRs with a frequency above 1 in 1000, and there was no evidence of changes in global repertoire structure. Repeated subsampling changed both the strength of the expansion versus patch-test correlation and the threshold at which that correlation became significant. Expanded TCRs formed significantly more large CDR3 similarity clusters than pre-sensitization or healthy control sets, consistent with antigen-driven responses. The number of PT1 expanded TCRs positively correlated with patch test score, significant at thresholds 8, 16 and 32 but not 4. Alopecia, a presumed autoimmune disease, was present in all patients, so the immune response of the patients might differ from that of healthy individuals.

In light of the paper, this sample's time point label describes: patch test 1, 2 weeks after DPC sensitization. The sample's treatment or condition, from its label and the paper: therapeutic diphenylcyclopropenone sensitization with weekly scalp DPC. At every patch-test visit, the blood draw took place before the patch test was put on. Patients were eligible if aged 18 to 70, diagnosed with alopecia and judged suitable for DPC therapy, and pregnant patients were excluded. Unfractionated whole blood was collected in Tempus Blood RNA tubes, and total RNA was extracted from that blood. The material was whole blood, obtained in connection with sensitization to the hapten diphenylcyclopropenone (DPC). Recombination linked TRBV6-2 or TRBV6-3 to TRBJ2-7; no confident D gene assignment can be made. The sequence was obtained from a woman aged 35 to 49 with alopecia areata. Some clones in this sample may be carry-over from other donors' samples. This receptor carries the CDR3 CASSVSYEQYF. The sequence in DNA is TGTGCCAGCAGTGTCTCCTACGAGCAGTACTTC.